A selection of T cell receptor beta chains follows, all from one sample in a study of blood T cell repertoires in COVID-19. The protocol was immunoSEQ multiplex PCR, while the TCRdb copy is restricted to in-frame clones and leaves out a portion. The repertoire consists of 130,000 to 150,000 clones, with around 84% occurring once and the leading ten covering 35% to 45%. The sample comprised peripheral blood. The receptors shown here come from a human donor in a cohort sampled during active COVID-19. Each CDR3 is given with its conserved first and last residue. A D gene is named only where the DNA matches it firmly. Size values are once, few and many counts, or a class for expanded clones, and some rows have none.

abundance	v_gene	d_gene	j_gene	CDR3nt	CDR3aa
NA	TRBV6-1	TRBD2	TRBJ2-5	TGTGCCAGCAGTGAAGCGGTAGCGGGGGGGCGGGAGACCCAGTACTTC	CASSEAVAGGRETQYF
once	TRBV5-1	TRBD1	TRBJ2-7	TGCGCCAGCAGCTTGGAACCGGGACAGTACGAGCAGTACTTC	CASSLEPGQYEQYF
NA	TRBV7-9	TRBD1	TRBJ2-2	TGTGCCAGCAGCCTCCCGGGACAGGGCGCCGGGGAGCTGTTTTTT	CASSLPGQGAGELFF
NA	TRBV5-4	TRBD1	TRBJ1-2	TGTGCCAGCAGTCGGGACAGGAACTATGGCTACACCTTC	CASSRDRNYGYTF
NA	TRBV2	NA	TRBJ2-3	TGTGCCAGCAGTGAGGGGCTTAGCACAGATACGCAGTATTTT	CASSEGLSTDTQYF
NA	TRBV18	NA	TRBJ2-5	TGTGCCAGCTCACCACGGCAGGGAAACCAAGAGACCCAGTACTTC	CASSPRQGNQETQYF
NA	TRBV10-2	TRBD1	TRBJ2-3	TGCGCCAGCAGTCGGGACAGGGGGGCCGATACGCAGTATTTT	CASSRDRGADTQYF
NA	TRBV6-5	NA	TRBJ1-2	TGTGCCAGCAGTTACTCGTCGGGGTCTCGAGGCTACACCTTC	CASSYSSGSRGYTF
NA	TRBV28	NA	TRBJ1-5	TGTGCCAGCAGTCCCGGGACACCGGGCGGACAGCCCCAGCATTTT	CASSPGTPGGQPQHF
NA	TRBV2	TRBD2	TRBJ2-3	TGTGCCAGCGCCTGGGCCCTCCTAGCGGGGGGTAGCACAGATACGCAGTATTTT	CASAWALLAGGSTDTQYF
NA	TRBV7-2	NA	TRBJ2-3	TGTGCCAGCAGTTATAGGGGGGGCCGCACAGATACGCAGTATTTT	CASSYRGGRTDTQYF
NA	TRBV5-6	TRBD1	TRBJ1-2	TGTGCCAGCAGCTCACAGGGGGCGGGAGGCTACACCTTC	CASSSQGAGGYTF
NA	TRBV19	NA	TRBJ1-2	TGTGCCAGTAGTAGGGGCGGCTATGGCTACACCTTC	CASSRGGYGYTF
NA	TRBV19	NA	TRBJ1-2	TGTGCCAGTAGTATAGCCGGACTCTCCTTTTTCTATGGCTACACCTTC	CASSIAGLSFFYGYTF
NA	TRBV29-1	NA	TRBJ1-2	TGCAGCGTTGAAGATCAGAGCGGGGGTGGCTACACCTTC	CSVEDQSGGGYTF
once	TRBV30	NA	TRBJ2-2	TGTGCCTGGAGTCAAGGGACAACAGACACCGGGGAGCTGTTTTTT	CAWSQGTTDTGELFF
NA	TRBV19	NA	TRBJ1-6	TGTGCCAGTAGTATACAGGGTAGGAATAATTCACCCCTCCACTTT	CASSIQGRNNSPLHF
NA	TRBV6-1	TRBD2	TRBJ2-3	TGTGCCAGCAGTGGCTATGGGACTAGCGGGGGGGCAGATACGCAGTATTTT	CASSGYGTSGGADTQYF
NA	TRBV18	TRBD1	TRBJ1-4	TGTGCCAGCTCACCCAGGGGGCCAGAAAAACTGTTTTTT	CASSPRGPEKLFF
NA	TRBV28	NA	TRBJ1-4	TGTGCCAGCAGTCTTACTGGGGGGAGACAAAAACTGTTTTTT	CASSLTGGRQKLFF
NA	TRBV7-2	TRBD1	TRBJ2-1	TGTGCCAGCAGGGGACAGGGTGACAATGAGCAGTTCTTC	CASRGQGDNEQFF
NA	TRBV29-1	NA	TRBJ1-1	TGCAGCGTTAAAGGACAGTCAGTGAACACTGAAGCTTTCTTT	CSVKGQSVNTEAFF
NA	TRBV19	NA	TRBJ2-7	TGTGCCAGTAGTCCCGCAGGGGTCTACGAGCAGTACTTC	CASSPAGVYEQYF
NA	TRBV5-6	NA	TRBJ1-3	TGTGCCAGCAGCTTGTGGAGGGGAGCTGAAAACACCATATATTTT	CASSLWRGAENTIYF